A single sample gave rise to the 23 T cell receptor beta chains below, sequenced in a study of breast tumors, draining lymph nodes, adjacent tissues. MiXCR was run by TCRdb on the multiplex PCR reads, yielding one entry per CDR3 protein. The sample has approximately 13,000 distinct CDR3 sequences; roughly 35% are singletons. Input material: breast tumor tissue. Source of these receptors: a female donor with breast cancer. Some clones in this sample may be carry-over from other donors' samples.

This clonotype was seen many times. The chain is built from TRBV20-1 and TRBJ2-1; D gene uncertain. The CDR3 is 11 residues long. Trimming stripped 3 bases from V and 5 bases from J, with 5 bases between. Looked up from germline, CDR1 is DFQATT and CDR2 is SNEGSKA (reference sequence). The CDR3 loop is CSARRDNEQFF. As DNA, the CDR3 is TGCAGTGCTAGGAGAGACAATGAGCAGTTCTTC.

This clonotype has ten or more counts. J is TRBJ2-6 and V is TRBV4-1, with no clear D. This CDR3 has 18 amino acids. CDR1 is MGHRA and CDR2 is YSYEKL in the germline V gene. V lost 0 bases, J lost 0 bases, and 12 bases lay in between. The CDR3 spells CASSQDLQAFSGANVLTF. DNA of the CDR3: TGCGCCAGCAGCCAAGATCTGCAGGCCTTCTCTGGGGCCAACGTCCTGACTTTC.

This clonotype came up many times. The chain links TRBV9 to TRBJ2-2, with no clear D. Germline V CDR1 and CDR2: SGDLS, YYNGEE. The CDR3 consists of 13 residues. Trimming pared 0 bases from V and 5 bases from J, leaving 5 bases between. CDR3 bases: TGTGCCAGCAGCGTAGACGGGACCGGGGAGCTGTTTTTT. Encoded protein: CASSVDGTGELFF.

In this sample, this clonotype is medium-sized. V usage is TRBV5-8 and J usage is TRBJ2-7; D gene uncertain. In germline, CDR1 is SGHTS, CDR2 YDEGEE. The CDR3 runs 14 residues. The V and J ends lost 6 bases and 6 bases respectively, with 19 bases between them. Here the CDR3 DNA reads TGTGCCAGCATCCTACCCGGTGGGGTTGGCGAGCAGTACTTC. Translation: CASILPGGVGEQYF. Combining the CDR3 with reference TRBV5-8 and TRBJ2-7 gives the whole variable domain EAGVTQSPTHLIKTRGQQATLRCSPISGHTSVYWYQQALGLGLQFLLWYDEGEERNRGNFPPRFSGRQFPNYSSELNVNALELEDSALYLCASILPGGVGEQYFGPGTRLTVT.

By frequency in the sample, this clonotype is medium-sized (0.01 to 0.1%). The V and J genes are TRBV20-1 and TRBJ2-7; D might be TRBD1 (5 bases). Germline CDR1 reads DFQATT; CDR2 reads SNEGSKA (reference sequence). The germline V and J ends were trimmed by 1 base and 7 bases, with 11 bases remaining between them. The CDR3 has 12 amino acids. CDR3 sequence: CSARVGAEEQYF. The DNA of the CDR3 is TGCAGTGCTAGAGTAGGGGCAGAGGAGCAGTACTTC.

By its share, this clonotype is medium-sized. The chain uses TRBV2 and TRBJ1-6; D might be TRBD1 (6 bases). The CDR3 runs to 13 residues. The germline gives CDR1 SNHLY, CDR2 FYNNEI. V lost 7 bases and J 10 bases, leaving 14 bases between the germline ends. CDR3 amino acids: CASTQGLESPLHF. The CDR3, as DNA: TGTGCCAGCACACAGGGTCTAGAATCACCCCTCCACTTT.

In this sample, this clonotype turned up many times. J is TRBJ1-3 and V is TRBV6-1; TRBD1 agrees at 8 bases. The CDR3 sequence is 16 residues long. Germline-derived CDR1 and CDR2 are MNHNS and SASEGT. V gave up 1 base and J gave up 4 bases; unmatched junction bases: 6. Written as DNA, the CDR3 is TGTGCCAGCAGTGAAGGAGCAGGGGGCTTCGGAAACACCATATATTTT. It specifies CASSEGAGGFGNTIYF.

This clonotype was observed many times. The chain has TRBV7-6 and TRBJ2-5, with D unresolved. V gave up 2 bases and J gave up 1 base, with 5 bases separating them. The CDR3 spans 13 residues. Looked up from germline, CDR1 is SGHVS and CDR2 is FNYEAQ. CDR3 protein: CASSLSFQETQYF. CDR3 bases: TGTGCCAGCAGCTTATCCTTCCAAGAGACCCAGTACTTC. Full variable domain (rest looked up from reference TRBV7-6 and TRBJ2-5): GAGVSQSPRYKVTKRGQDVALRCDPISGHVSLYWYRQALGQGPEFLTYFNYEAQQDKSGLPNDRFSAERPEGSISTLTIQRTEQRDSAMYRCASSLSFQETQYFGPGTRLLVL.

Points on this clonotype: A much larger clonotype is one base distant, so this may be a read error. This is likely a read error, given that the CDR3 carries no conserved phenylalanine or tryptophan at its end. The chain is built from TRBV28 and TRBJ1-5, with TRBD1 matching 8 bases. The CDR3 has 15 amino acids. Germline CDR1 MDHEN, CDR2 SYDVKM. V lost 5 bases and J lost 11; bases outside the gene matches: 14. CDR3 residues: CASSPYADRGKAQHL. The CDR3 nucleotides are TGTGCCAGCAGTCCTTACGCAGACAGGGGTAAAGCCCAGCATCTT.

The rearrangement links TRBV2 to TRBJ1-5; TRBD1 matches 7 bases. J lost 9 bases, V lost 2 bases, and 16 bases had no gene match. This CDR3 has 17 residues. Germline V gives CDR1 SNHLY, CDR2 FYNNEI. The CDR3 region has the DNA TGTGCCAGCAGTGAATTCATGACAACCGACAGGGCCCGGCCCCAGCATTTT. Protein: CASSEFMTTDRARPQHF.

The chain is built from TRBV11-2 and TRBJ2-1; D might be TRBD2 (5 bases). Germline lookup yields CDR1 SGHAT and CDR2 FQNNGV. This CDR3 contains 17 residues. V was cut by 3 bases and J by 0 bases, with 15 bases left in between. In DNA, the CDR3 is TGTGCCAGCAGCTTGGCAAACGGGATCAGCTCCTACAATGAGCAGTTCTTC. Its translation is CASSLANGISSYNEQFF.

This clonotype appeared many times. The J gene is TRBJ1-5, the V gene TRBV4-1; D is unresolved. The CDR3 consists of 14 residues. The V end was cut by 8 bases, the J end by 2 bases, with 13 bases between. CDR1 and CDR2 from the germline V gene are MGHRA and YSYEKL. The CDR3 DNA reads TGCGCCAGCGGCCCGACAAAGGGCAATCAGCCCCAGCATTTT. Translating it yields CASGPTKGNQPQHF.

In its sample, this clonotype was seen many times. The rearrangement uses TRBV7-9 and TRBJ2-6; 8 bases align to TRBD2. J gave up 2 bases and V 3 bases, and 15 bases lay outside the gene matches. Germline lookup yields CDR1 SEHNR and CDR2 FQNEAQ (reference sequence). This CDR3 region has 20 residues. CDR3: CASSFQAGALDRTGANVLTF. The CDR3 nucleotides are TGTGCCAGCAGCTTTCAAGCGGGGGCTCTGGATAGGACTGGGGCCAACGTCCTGACTTTC.

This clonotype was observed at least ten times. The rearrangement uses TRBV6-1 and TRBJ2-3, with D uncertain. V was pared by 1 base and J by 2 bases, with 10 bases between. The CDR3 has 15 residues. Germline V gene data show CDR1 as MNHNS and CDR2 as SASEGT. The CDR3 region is CASSEGTGHTDTQYF. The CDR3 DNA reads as TGTGCCAGCAGTGAAGGAACGGGTCACACAGATACGCAGTATTTT.

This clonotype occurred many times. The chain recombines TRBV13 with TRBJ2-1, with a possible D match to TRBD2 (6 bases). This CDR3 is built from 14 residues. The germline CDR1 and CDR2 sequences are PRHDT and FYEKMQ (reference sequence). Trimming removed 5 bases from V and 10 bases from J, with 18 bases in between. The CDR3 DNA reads TGTGCCAGCAGCCCTACGGGACGGGGGTGGGAGCAGTTCTTC. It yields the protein CASSPTGRGWEQFF.

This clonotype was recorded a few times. CDR3 region: CASRGTSGNTQYF. As DNA, the CDR3 is TGTGCCAGCAGAGGGACTAGCGGTAATACGCAGTATTTT. The chain carries TRBV2 and TRBJ2-3, with 11 bases matching TRBD2. CDR3 length: 13 residues. Germline assignment: CDR1 SNHLY and CDR2 FYNNEI. The V and J ends lost 6 bases and 7 bases, in that order; junction bases with no gene match: 3. Filled out from reference TRBV2 and TRBJ2-3, the complete variable domain reads EPEVTQTPSHQVTQMGQEVILRCVPISNHLYFYWYRQILGQKVEFLVSFYNNEISEKSEIFDDQFSVERPDGSNFTLKIRSTKLEDSAMYFCASRGTSGNTQYFGPGTRLTVL.

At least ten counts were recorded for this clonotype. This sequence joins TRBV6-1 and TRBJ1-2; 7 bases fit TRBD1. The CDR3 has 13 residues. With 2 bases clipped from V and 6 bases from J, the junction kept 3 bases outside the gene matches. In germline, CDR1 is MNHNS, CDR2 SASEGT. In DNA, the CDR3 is TGTGCCAGCAGTGAACAGGGGGTCGATGGCTACACCTTC. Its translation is CASSEQGVDGYTF.

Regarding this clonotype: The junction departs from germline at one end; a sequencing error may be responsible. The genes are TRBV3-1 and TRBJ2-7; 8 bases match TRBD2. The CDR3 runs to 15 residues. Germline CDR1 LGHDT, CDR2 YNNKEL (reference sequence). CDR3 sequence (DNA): TGTGCCAGCAGCCAAGGAACGAGCGGGGGTTGGGAGCAGCACTTC. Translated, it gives CASSQGTSGGWEQHF.

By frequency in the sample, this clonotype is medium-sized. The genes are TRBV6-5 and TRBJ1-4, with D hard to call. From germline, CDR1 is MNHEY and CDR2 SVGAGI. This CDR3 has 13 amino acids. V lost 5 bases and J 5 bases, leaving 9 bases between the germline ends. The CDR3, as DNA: TGTGCCAGCAGTACCCCCGGGAATGAAAAACTGTTTTTT. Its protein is CASSTPGNEKLFF.

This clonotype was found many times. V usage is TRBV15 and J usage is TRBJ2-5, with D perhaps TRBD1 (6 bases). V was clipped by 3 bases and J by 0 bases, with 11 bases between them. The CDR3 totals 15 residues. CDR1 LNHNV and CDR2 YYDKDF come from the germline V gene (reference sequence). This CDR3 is CATSSTTGDQETQYF. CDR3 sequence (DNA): TGTGCCACCAGCAGTACGACAGGTGACCAAGAGACCCAGTACTTC.

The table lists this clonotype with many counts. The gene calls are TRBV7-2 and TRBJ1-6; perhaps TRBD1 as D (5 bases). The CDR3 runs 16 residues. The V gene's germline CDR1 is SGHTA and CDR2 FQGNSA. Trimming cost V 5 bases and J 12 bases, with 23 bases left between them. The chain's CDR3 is CASSGNPGTGFRPLHF. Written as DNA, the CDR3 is TGTGCCAGCAGCGGGAATCCCGGGACGGGATTCCGACCCCTCCACTTT.

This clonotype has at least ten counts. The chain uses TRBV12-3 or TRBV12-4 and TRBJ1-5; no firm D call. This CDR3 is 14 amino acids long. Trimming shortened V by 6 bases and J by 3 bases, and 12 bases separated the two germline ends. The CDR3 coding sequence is TGTGCCAGCAGCAGGACGGGGATCAATCAGCCCCAGCATTTT. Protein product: CASSRTGINQPQHF.

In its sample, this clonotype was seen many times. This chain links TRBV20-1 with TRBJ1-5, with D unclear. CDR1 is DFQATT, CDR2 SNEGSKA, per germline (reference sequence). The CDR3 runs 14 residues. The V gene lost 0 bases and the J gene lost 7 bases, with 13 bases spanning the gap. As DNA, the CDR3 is TGCAGTGCTAGAGATCCCAGGTTTCCCCAGCCCCAGCATTTT. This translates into CSARDPRFPQPQHF.